This T cell receptor (beta chain) is from a study of blood T cell repertoires in COVID-19. Study-wide background: There were acute and convalescent COVID-19 samples, and they came from the United States, Italy and Spain. Sources were T cells, B-cell-depleted T cells, or PBMCs; the material itself was cDNA or gDNA.

Germline CDR1 is ENHRY and CDR2 is SYGVKD. J was trimmed by 2 bases and V by 9 bases; bases with no gene match: 5. This CDR3 contains 15 residues. Authors' analysis steps: Nucleated cell number was recorded as an estimate derived from reference gene primer amplification. Data came from immunoSEQ multiplex PCR; TCRdb stores just in-frame clones and leaves some out. That table furnishes V, J and clone size, whereas the DNA furnished D and trimming. The repertoire holds 60,000 to 85,000 clones, approximately 86% seen once, with 1.5% to 2.5% in the top ten. The clonotype comes from a woman aged 80 or older with active or convalescent COVID-19. The sample comprised peripheral blood. The rearrangement links TRBV10-3 to TRBJ2-6; 9 bases line up with TRBD1. The CDR3 sequence is CAMGQGGTGANVLTF. CDR3 in DNA: TGTGCCATGGGACAGGGTGGTACTGGGGCCAACGTCCTGACTTTC.